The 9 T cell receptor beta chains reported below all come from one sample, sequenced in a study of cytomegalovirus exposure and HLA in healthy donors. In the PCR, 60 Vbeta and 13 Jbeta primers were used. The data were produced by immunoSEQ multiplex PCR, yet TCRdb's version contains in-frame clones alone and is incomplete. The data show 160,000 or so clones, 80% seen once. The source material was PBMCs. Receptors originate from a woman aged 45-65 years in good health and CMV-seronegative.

In DNA form, the CDR3 reads TGTGCCAGCCTTTATGCAGCGGGAACAGATACGCAGTATTTT. It yields the protein CASLYAAGTDTQYF. The chain couples TRBV2 to TRBJ2-3, with TRBD2 identical over 7 bases. The CDR3 covers 14 residues. Germline CDR1 and CDR2: SNHLY and FYNNEI. V shed 8 bases and J 3 bases; nucleotides not matched to a gene: 8.

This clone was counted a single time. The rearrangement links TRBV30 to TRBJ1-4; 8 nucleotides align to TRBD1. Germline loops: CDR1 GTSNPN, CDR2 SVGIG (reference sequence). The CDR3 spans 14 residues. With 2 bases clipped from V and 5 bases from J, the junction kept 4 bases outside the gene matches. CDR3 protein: CAWSPGQANEKLFF. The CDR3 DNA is TGTGCCTGGAGTCCGGGACAGGCGAATGAAAAACTGTTTTTT.

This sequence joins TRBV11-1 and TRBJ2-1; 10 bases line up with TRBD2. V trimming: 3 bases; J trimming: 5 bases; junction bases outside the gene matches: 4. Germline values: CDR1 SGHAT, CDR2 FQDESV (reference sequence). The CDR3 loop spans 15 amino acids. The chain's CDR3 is CASSLQREGNNEQFF. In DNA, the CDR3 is TGTGCCAGCAGCTTGCAGCGGGAGGGGAACAATGAGCAGTTCTTC.

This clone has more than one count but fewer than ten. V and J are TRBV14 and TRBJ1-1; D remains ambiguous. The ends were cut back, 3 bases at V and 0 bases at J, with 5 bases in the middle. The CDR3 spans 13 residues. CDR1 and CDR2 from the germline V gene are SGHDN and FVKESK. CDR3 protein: CASSQSVNTEAFF. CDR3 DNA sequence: TGTGCCAGCAGCCAGTCGGTGAACACTGAAGCTTTCTTT.

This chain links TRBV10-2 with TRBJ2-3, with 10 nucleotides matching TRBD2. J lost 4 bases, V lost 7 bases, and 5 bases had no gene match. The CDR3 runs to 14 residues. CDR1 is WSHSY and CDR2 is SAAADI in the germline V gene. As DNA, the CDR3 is TGCGCCAGCACCAGCGGGGGGGCCCCAGATACGCAGTATTTT. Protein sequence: CASTSGGAPDTQYF.

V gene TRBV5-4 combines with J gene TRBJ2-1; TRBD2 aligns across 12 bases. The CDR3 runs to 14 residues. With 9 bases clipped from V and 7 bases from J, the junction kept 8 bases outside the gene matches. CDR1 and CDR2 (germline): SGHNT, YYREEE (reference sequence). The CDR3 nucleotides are TGTGCCACCTCTAGCGGGAGGGCCTTTAATGAGCAGTTCTTC. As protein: CATSSGRAFNEQFF.

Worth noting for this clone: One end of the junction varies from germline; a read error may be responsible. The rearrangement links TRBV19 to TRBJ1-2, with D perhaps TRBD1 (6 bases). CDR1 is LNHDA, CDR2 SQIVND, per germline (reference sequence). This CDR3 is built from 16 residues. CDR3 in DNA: TGTGCCAGTACTATACAGGGCGGGGTATATAACTATGGCTACACCTTC. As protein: CASTIQGGVYNYGYTF.

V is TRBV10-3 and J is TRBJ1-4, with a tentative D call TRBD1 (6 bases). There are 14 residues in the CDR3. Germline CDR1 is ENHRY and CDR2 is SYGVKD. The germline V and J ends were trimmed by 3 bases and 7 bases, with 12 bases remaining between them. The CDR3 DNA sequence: TGTGCCATCAGTGAACAACAGGGTAGTGAAAAACTGTTTTTT. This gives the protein CAISEQQGSEKLFF.

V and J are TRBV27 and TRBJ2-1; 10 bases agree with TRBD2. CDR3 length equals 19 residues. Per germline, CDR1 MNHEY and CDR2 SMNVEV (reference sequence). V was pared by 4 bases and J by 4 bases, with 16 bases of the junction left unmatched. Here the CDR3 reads CASSSILAGEAWKYNEQFF. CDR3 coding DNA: TGTGCCAGCAGTTCCATTCTAGCGGGAGAGGCTTGGAAATACAATGAGCAGTTCTTC.